Listed here are 8 T cell receptor beta chains from one sample, sequenced in a study of Graves' ophthalmopathy and Graves' hyperthyroidism. Amplified TCR beta CDR3 regions were obtained using RNA transcripts as template. The first-round RT-PCR employed HTBI primers together with the Qiagen OneStep RT-PCR kit. A multiplex PCR was then performed as the second round. TCRdb analysed the multiplex PCR reads with MiXCR anew, one entry per CDR3 protein. Here the sample spans around 600,000 distinct CDR3 sequences, under 50% being singletons. What was sequenced was peripheral blood. The source of these receptors is an adult man with Graves' ophthalmopathy.

V is TRBV19 and J is TRBJ1-5, with 9 bases that match TRBD1. V shed 6 bases and J 0 bases; nucleotides not matched to a gene: 9. There are 17 residues in the CDR3. Germline V gene sequence: CDR1 LNHDA, CDR2 SQIVND (reference sequence). The CDR3 spells CASRSGDRVHSNQPQHF. The CDR3 coding sequence is TGTGCCAGTAGAAGTGGGGACAGGGTCCATAGCAATCAGCCCCAGCATTTT. The whole variable domain, filled in from reference TRBV19 and TRBJ1-5, reads DGGITQSPKYLFRKEGQNVTLSCEQNLNHDAMYWYRQDPGQGLRLIYYSQIVNDFQKGDIAEGYSVSREKKESFPLTVTSAQKNPTAFYLCASRSGDRVHSNQPQHFGDGTRLSIL.

The table lists this clonotype with many counts. CDR3 loop: CASRERDRLKGFF. Written as DNA, the CDR3 is TGTGCCAGCAGGGAGAGGGACAGGCTGAAGGGTTTCTTT. This chain uses TRBV6-1 with TRBJ1-1, with 8 bases identical to TRBD1. This CDR3 is 13 amino acids long. Germline V CDR1 and CDR2: MNHNS, SASEGT. The J segment lost 13 bases and the V segment lost 6 bases, leaving 13 bases of the junction unmatched.

This chain joins TRBV24-1 and TRBJ2-1; 10 bases align to TRBD2. The V gene end was trimmed by 3 bases and the J gene end by 2 bases; junction bases not matched to a gene: 3. The CDR3 runs to 16 residues. In germline, CDR1 is KGHDR, CDR2 SFDVKD. CDR3 DNA sequence: TGTGCCACCAGTGATGCGGGACTAGCGACCTACAATGAGCAGTTCTTC. The encoded protein is CATSDAGLATYNEQFF.

V usage is TRBV4-1 and J usage is TRBJ1-1; tentative D call: TRBD1 (6 bases). This CDR3 has 15 residues. The V gene lost 1 base and the J gene lost 8 bases, with 17 bases spanning the gap. Germline CDR1 MGHRA, CDR2 YSYEKL. The CDR3 nucleotides are TGCGCCAGCAGCCAAGTAGGGGCCAGGACAGAGGAAGCTTTCTTT. This translates into CASSQVGARTEEAFF.

The sample holds many counts of this clonotype. The CDR3 nucleotides are TGTGCCAGCATCCCTTCGGGGGACAGGAACACTGAAGCTTTCTTT. This sequence encodes CASIPSGDRNTEAFF. This sequence joins TRBV2 and TRBJ1-1; 7 positions match TRBD1. The germline CDR1 and CDR2 sequences are SNHLY and FYNNEI. The CDR3 is 15 amino acids. J was trimmed by 1 base and V by 7 bases; bases with no gene match: 9.

This clonotype has at least ten counts. The CDR3 DNA follows: TGTGCCAGTAGTACGAGGGGAAGCTATTACGAGCAGTACTTC. Translated: CASSTRGSYYEQYF. This chain links TRBV19 with TRBJ2-7; tentatively, D is TRBD1 or TRBD2 (5 bases each). Germline V gives CDR1 LNHDA, CDR2 SQIVND (reference sequence). V gave up 4 bases and J gave up 4 bases, with 14 bases separating them. The CDR3 covers 14 residues.

The genes are TRBV29-1 and TRBJ2-7; D possibly matches TRBD1 or TRBD2 (5 bases each). V gave up 0 bases and J gave up 3 bases, with 18 bases separating them. The CDR3 extends over 16 amino acids. Germline V gene sequence: CDR1 SQVTM, CDR2 ANQGSEA. Written as DNA, the CDR3 is TGCAGCGTTGAAGACGGCAGGGCCGGCGGGTTCTACGAGCAGTACTTC. Encoded protein: CSVEDGRAGGFYEQYF.

This clonotype was recorded at least ten times. J is TRBJ1-2 and V is TRBV2, with D hard to call. The CDR3 length is 13 residues. CDR1 is SNHLY and CDR2 is FYNNEI in the germline V gene. V lost 4 bases, J lost 7 bases, and 13 bases lay in between. CDR3 region: CASSGPGTSGYTF. In nucleotides, the CDR3 is TGTGCCAGCAGTGGTCCGGGTACAAGTGGCTACACCTTC.